This T cell receptor (beta chain) emerged from a study of blood T cell repertoires in COVID-19. Study as a whole: Specimens from acute and convalescent COVID-19 originated in the United States, Italy and Spain.

All enrollees were about 18 to 90 years old and from 25 or so US areas. Grouping used clinical history reported by participants in a survey and questionnaire. Germline CDR1 MNHNS, CDR2 SASEGT. This CDR3 spans 14 amino acids. V was cut by 1 base and J by 0 bases, with 7 bases left in between. Authors' analysis steps: Amplification from reference gene primers served as the basis for estimated nucleated cell counts. Assay: immunoSEQ multiplex PCR; the TCRdb copy retains only in-frame clones and omits some. The D gene and trimming were derived from the DNA, and the V and J assignments and clone size from that table. The sample includes about 430,000 clones, more than 70% seen only once; the top ten take 1.4%.

The gene calls are TRBV6-1 and TRBJ2-7; D unclear. The TCR comes from a woman between 18 and 29 years old who had been exposed to COVID-19. The source material was PBMCs or T cells enriched from blood (not recorded which). CDR3 sequence: CASSEVVRSYEQYF. In DNA, the CDR3 is TGTGCCAGCAGTGAAGTAGTGCGCTCCTACGAGCAGTACTTC.